This entry concerns a single TCR beta chain. These data come from a study of blood T cell repertoires in COVID-19. Across the whole study: The United States, Italy and Spain were the sources of the acute and convalescent COVID-19 samples.

Here immunoSEQ multiplex PCR was the method, and the copy in TCRdb shows in-frame clones only, minus some. The sample lists 140,000 or so clones, approximately 81% seen once, with roughly 8% in the top ten. The V end lost 3 bases, the J end lost 6 bases, and 19 bases lay between the germline ends. Germline V gene sequence: CDR1 MDHEN, CDR2 SYDVKM. This CDR3 spans 16 amino acids. Sequenced sample: peripheral blood. This chain joins TRBV28 and TRBJ2-3; TRBD1 might be the D (6 bases). The source is a human donor in a cohort sampled during active COVID-19. CDR3 region: CASSFQPGAYGDTQYF. DNA for the CDR3: TGTGCCAGCAGTTTCCAGCCAGGGGCATATGGGGATACGCAGTATTTT. The full variable domain, rest sourced from reference TRBV28 and TRBJ2-3, is DVKVTQSSRYLVKRTGEKVFLECVQDMDHENMFWYRQDPGLGLRLIYFSYDVKMKEKGDIPEGYSVSREKKERFSLILESASTNQTSMYLCASSFQPGAYGDTQYFGPGTRLTVL.